This paragraph reports one TCR beta chain. Its antigen is unidentified. The data were taken from a study of shared clonotypes between healthy human individuals. Study-level results: Some naive CD4 clonotypes, about 5%, turned up in common across a handful of donors.

The germline gives CDR1 SGHDT, CDR2 YYEEEE. The CDR3 sequence is 15 residues long. V was pared by 2 bases and J by 1 base, with 2 bases of the junction left unmatched. Terminally differentiated effector memory CD45RA+ cells were left out of the naive CD8 fraction, which was CD45RO-negative and positively selected for CCR7. Under the authors' procedure: Junction-only sequences without quality scores were provided by ImmunoSEQ, so filtering was different. Method: immunoSEQ multiplex PCR; TCRdb's copy keeps in-frame clones and lacks some. From that table come the V and J calls and clone size; the DNA was used to work out D and trimming. The table lists nearly 2 million clones, about 95% of them singletons.

The source is a man between 18 and 29 years old in good health. The sequencing input was naive CD8+ T cells sorted from blood. The chain is built from TRBV5-6 and TRBJ2-1; 8 nucleotides line up with TRBD2. The CDR3 coding sequence is TGTGCCAGCAGCTTCGGCGGGGGGTCCTACAATGAGCAGTTCTTC. Protein sequence: CASSFGGGSYNEQFF.